Each of the 28 T cell receptor beta chains below was sequenced from the same sample in a study of graft-versus-host responses after intestinal transplantation. Assay: immunoSEQ multiplex PCR; the TCRdb copy retains only in-frame clones and omits some. In the table there are approximately 130,000 clones, more than 80% of which are singletons. These receptors' antigens are unknown. The sample consisted of unstimulated CD4+ T cells sorted from spleen or lymph node cells, taken before intestinal transplant. The receptors here all came from a human donor who received an intestinal transplant.

This chain's CDR3 is CASSLVTRTEAFF. As DNA, the CDR3 is TGTGCCAGCAGCTTAGTTACACGCACTGAAGCTTTCTTT. The rearrangement uses TRBV11-2 and TRBJ1-1; D is unresolved. Per germline, CDR1 SGHAT and CDR2 FQNNGV. The CDR3 consists of 13 residues. The V and J ends lost 1 base and 4 bases respectively, with 7 bases between them.

The genes are TRBV11-2 and TRBJ1-4; maybe TRBD1 (6 bases). The V end was cut by 0 bases, the J end by 7 bases, with 18 bases between. CDR1 is SGHAT, CDR2 FQNNGV, per germline. CDR3 size: 17 residues. CDR3: CASSLDPQQGNFEKLFF. The CDR3 DNA reads TGTGCCAGCAGCTTAGACCCCCAACAGGGTAATTTTGAAAAACTGTTTTTT.

The V and J genes are TRBV19 and TRBJ2-7; the match to TRBD2 covers 7 bases. This CDR3 comprises 13 residues. The V gene end was trimmed by 6 bases and the J gene end by 4 bases; junction bases not matched to a gene: 6. In germline, CDR1 is LNHDA, CDR2 SQIVND (reference sequence). The CDR3 coding sequence is TGTGCCAGTAGCACCGGGACTAAGTACGAGCAGTACTTC. Protein product: CASSTGTKYEQYF.

Here the CDR3 reads CSVEDRAPSSGANVLTF. CDR3 in DNA: TGCAGCGTTGAAGATCGCGCCCCGAGCTCTGGGGCCAACGTCCTGACTTTC. This chain joins TRBV29-1 and TRBJ2-6, with D unresolved. The CDR3 extends over 17 amino acids. CDR1 SQVTM and CDR2 ANQGSEA come from the germline V gene. Trimming shortened V by 0 bases and J by 0 bases, and 12 bases separated the two germline ends.

The chain combines TRBV7-2 with TRBJ1-2; D might be TRBD1 (6 bases). This CDR3 spans 18 amino acids. Trimming took off 3 bases at V and 0 bases at J, with 20 bases between the two ends. Germline CDR1 SGHTA, CDR2 FQGNSA. In nucleotides, the CDR3 is TGTGCCAGCAGCTTTCTGGGGGACATCTCCCAACCTAACTATGGCTACACCTTC. Its translation: CASSFLGDISQPNYGYTF. Filled out from reference TRBV7-2 and TRBJ1-2, the complete variable domain reads GAGVSQSPSNKVTEKGKDVELRCDPISGHTALYWYRQSLGQGLEFLIYFQGNSAPDKSGLPSDRFSAERTGGSVSTLTIQRTQQEDSAVYLCASSFLGDISQPNYGYTFGSGTRLTVV.

This chain links TRBV5-6 with TRBJ2-5; D may be TRBD2 (5 bases). Deletions cut 6 bases from V and 5 bases from J, with 17 bases between. Germline V gene lookup returns CDR1 SGHDT and CDR2 YYEEEE. The CDR3 has 14 residues. In nucleotides, the CDR3 is TGTGCCAGCATCGTCAACAGCGGCGGGGAGACCCAGTACTTC. Translating gives CASIVNSGGETQYF.

V usage is TRBV9 and J usage is TRBJ2-3, with D possibly matching TRBD1 (5 bases). Germline V gives CDR1 SGDLS, CDR2 YYNGEE. The germline V and J ends were trimmed by 4 bases and 2 bases, with 14 bases remaining between them. The length of the CDR3 is 15 residues. CDR3 coding DNA: TGTGCCAGCAGCCCGCGGCAGGGCTACACAGATACGCAGTATTTT. Translating gives CASSPRQGYTDTQYF.

This clone came up a few times. The chain recombines TRBV13 with TRBJ1-4, with 10 bases identical to TRBD1. Germline CDR1 reads PRHDT; CDR2 reads FYEKMQ (reference sequence). The CDR3 length is 14 residues. J lost 10 bases, V lost 5 bases, and 7 bases had no gene match. The CDR3 sequence is CASSRGQGDRKLFF. CDR3 coding DNA: TGTGCCAGCAGCCGCGGACAGGGGGATAGAAAACTGTTTTTT.

This chain links TRBV10-1 with TRBJ2-5, with 8 bases fitting TRBD2. The CDR3 is 15 amino acids. V was clipped by 0 bases and J by 3 bases; unmatched bases: 3. Germline V lookup: CDR1 WNHNN, CDR2 SYGVQD (reference sequence). As DNA, the CDR3 is TGCGCCAGCAGTGAGTCCCGGACTAGCAAAGAGACCCAGTACTTC. This gives the protein CASSESRTSKETQYF.

J is TRBJ1-2 and V is TRBV5-6; no definite D call. Trimming took 4 bases from V and 0 from J, leaving 7 bases between them. The germline CDR1 and CDR2 sequences are SGHDT and YYEEEE. This CDR3 spans 13 amino acids. CDR3 protein: CASSPGTNYGYTF. CDR3 in DNA: TGTGCCAGCAGCCCGGGGACTAACTATGGCTACACCTTC.

The chain is built from TRBV27 and TRBJ2-2, with 12 bases lining up with TRBD2. The CDR3 is made up of 16 amino acids. V shed 6 bases, J shed 5 bases, and the junction held 7 bases outside the gene matches. Per germline, CDR1 MNHEY and CDR2 SMNVEV (reference sequence). For the CDR3, the DNA is TGTGCCAGCAGAAGACTAGCGGGGGTGACGACCGGGGAGCTGTTTTTT. Its protein product is CASRRLAGVTTGELFF.

V and J are TRBV25-1 and TRBJ2-5, with 7 bases aligning to TRBD2. Germline lookup yields CDR1 MGHDK and CDR2 SYGVNS. The CDR3 extends over 15 amino acids. V trimming: 3 bases; J trimming: 6 bases; junction bases outside the gene matches: 10. CDR3 nucleotide sequence: TGTGCCAGCAGTGAGGGAGGGGACCCGGGCAAGACCCAGTACTTC. Its translation: CASSEGGDPGKTQYF.

V gene TRBV5-1 combines with J gene TRBJ1-1, with 10 bases aligning to TRBD1. The CDR3 length is 15 residues. The V segment lost 6 bases and the J segment 1 base; nucleotides outside the gene matches: 6. Germline values: CDR1 SGHRS, CDR2 YFSETQ. The CDR3 loop reads CASNDRGRPNTEAFF. The CDR3 nucleotides are TGCGCCAGCAATGACAGGGGGCGCCCGAACACTGAAGCTTTCTTT. Complete variable domain (other parts from reference TRBV5-1 and TRBJ1-1): KAGVTQTPRYLIKTRGQQVTLSCSPISGHRSVSWYQQTPGQGLQFLFEYFSETQRNKGNFPGRFSGRQFSNSRSEMNVSTLELGDSALYLCASNDRGRPNTEAFFGQGTRLTVV.

V is TRBV5-4 and J is TRBJ2-3; D gene uncertain. The CDR3 has 13 residues. With 4 bases removed from V and 6 bases from J, the gap between germline ends came to 12 bases. Germline CDR1 SGHNT, CDR2 YYREEE (reference sequence). CDR3 protein: CASSLDLADTQYF. For the CDR3, the DNA is TGTGCCAGCAGCCTCGACTTGGCGGATACGCAGTATTTT.

The gene calls are TRBV7-9 and TRBJ1-1; TRBD1 is a possible D gene (5 bases). The germline CDR1 and CDR2 sequences are SEHNR and FQNEAQ (reference sequence). Between the trimmed V and J ends, which lost 3 bases and 2 bases, there was a span of 22 bases. CDR3 size: 18 residues. Written as DNA, the CDR3 is TGTGCCAGCAGCTTCGAGCTAAAGGGTGGGACCTATAACACTGAAGCTTTCTTT. This codes for CASSFELKGGTYNTEAFF.

On this clone: Within the sample, other DNA sequences also encode this same CDR3. The genes are TRBV19 and TRBJ1-3; D unresolved. Germline CDR1 is LNHDA and CDR2 is SQIVND (reference sequence). The CDR3 is 13 amino acids. Trimming took 3 bases from V and 0 from J, leaving 3 bases between them. CDR3 bases: TGTGCCAGTAGTATTGTCTCTGGAAACACCATATATTTT. It translates to CASSIVSGNTIYF.

The chain's CDR3 is CASSPNSNQPQHF. The CDR3 DNA is TGTGCCAGCTCACCAAATAGCAATCAGCCCCAGCATTTT. This chain links TRBV18 with TRBJ1-5; no definite D call. V gave up 2 bases and J gave up 0 bases, with 2 bases separating them. CDR3 length equals 13 residues. From germline, CDR1 is KGHSH and CDR2 LQKENI.

The chain combines TRBV19 with TRBJ2-7; 11 bases map to TRBD2. CDR3 length equals 15 residues. Germline V lookup: CDR1 LNHDA, CDR2 SQIVND (reference sequence). The V segment lost 6 bases and the J segment 2 bases; nucleotides outside the gene matches: 6. CDR3 protein: CASRPRLAGTYEQYF. The CDR3 DNA reads TGTGCCAGTAGACCCCGACTAGCGGGGACCTACGAGCAGTACTTC.

J is TRBJ2-6 and V is TRBV10-3, with TRBD1 matching over 7 bases. Per germline, CDR1 ENHRY and CDR2 SYGVKD. The CDR3 consists of 16 residues. V lost 3 bases to trimming and J lost 1 base; unmatched junction nucleotides: 3. CDR3: CAISDPGQSGANVLTF. For the CDR3, the DNA is TGTGCCATCAGTGACCCGGGACAGTCTGGGGCCAACGTCCTGACTTTC.

V usage is TRBV25-1 and J usage is TRBJ2-3, with TRBD1 as a possible D gene (5 bases). The CDR3 is made up of 15 amino acids. Germline CDR1 is MGHDK and CDR2 is SYGVNS. The germline V and J ends were trimmed by 5 bases and 3 bases, with 15 bases remaining between them. The CDR3 DNA sequence: TGTGCCAGCAGTCGTGTAGGGGTGGGGACAGATACGCAGTATTTT. It translates to CASSRVGVGTDTQYF.

The rearrangement uses TRBV2 and TRBJ1-1, with unresolved D. The germline CDR1 and CDR2 sequences are SNHLY and FYNNEI. The CDR3 is 12 amino acids. V lost 4 bases to trimming and J lost 10 bases, with 13 bases between them. CDR3 protein: CASSVETSGAFF. Written as DNA, the CDR3 is TGTGCCAGCAGTGTCGAGACGTCGGGAGCTTTCTTT.

The chain employs TRBV10-1 and TRBJ2-5, with D perhaps TRBD1 or TRBD2 (5 bases each). Germline V gives CDR1 WNHNN, CDR2 SYGVQD (reference sequence). CDR3 length equals 14 residues. Deletions cut 0 bases from V and 6 bases from J, with 11 bases between. Here the CDR3 reads CASSESGVLQTQYF. DNA of the CDR3: TGCGCCAGCAGTGAGTCGGGGGTCCTGCAGACCCAGTACTTC.

The chain links TRBV5-8 to TRBJ2-5; tentatively, D is TRBD1 (5 bases). V shed 4 bases and J shed 7 bases, with 14 bases lying between them. This CDR3 comprises 13 residues. The germline V gene encodes CDR1 SGHTS and CDR2 YDEGEE. The CDR3 nucleotides read TGTGCCAGCAGCCAAACAGGCCCTCGGACCCAGTACTTC. Protein sequence: CASSQTGPRTQYF.

V and J are TRBV15 and TRBJ1-1; 10 nucleotides align to TRBD1. The CDR3 consists of 13 residues. Germline loops: CDR1 LNHNV, CDR2 YYDKDF (reference sequence). J lost 3 bases, V lost 10 bases, and 5 bases had no gene match. The CDR3 is CASGTGDYTEAFF. As DNA, the CDR3 is TGTGCCAGCGGGACAGGGGACTACACTGAAGCTTTCTTT.

This chain uses TRBV6-4 with TRBJ2-3; D may be TRBD1 (6 bases). V gave up 7 bases and J gave up 5 bases, with 19 bases separating them. The germline CDR1 and CDR2 sequences are MRHNA and SNTAGT. CDR3 length equals 15 residues. CDR3 protein: CASNLDRTGRDTQYF. The DNA for the CDR3 is TGTGCCAGCAACCTGGACAGAACCGGAAGAGATACGCAGTATTTT.

V is TRBV6-5 and J is TRBJ1-6, with TRBD1 as a possible D gene (5 bases). The CDR3 has 14 residues. V was trimmed by 6 bases and J by 6 bases, leaving 12 bases between them. Germline values: CDR1 MNHEY, CDR2 SVGAGI. In DNA, the CDR3 is TGTGCCAGCAGCCAAGGGGCGCTTAATTCACCCCTCCACTTT. Protein product: CASSQGALNSPLHF.

The chain combines TRBV7-9 with TRBJ1-6, with D unresolved. The germline gives CDR1 SEHNR, CDR2 FQNEAQ (reference sequence). The CDR3 spans 15 residues. The ends were cut back, 3 bases at V and 5 bases at J, with 11 bases in the middle. CDR3 coding DNA: TGTGCCAGCAGCTTGGGAGTGATGGATAATTCACCCCTCCACTTT. Its protein product is CASSLGVMDNSPLHF.

The table lists this clone with a count of one. The V and J genes are TRBV12-5 and TRBJ2-3, with 11 bases matching TRBD2. The germline V gene encodes CDR1 LGHNT and CDR2 FRNRAP. The CDR3 consists of 16 residues. V dropped 5 bases and J dropped 1; count of bases not matched to a gene: 5. The CDR3, as DNA: TGTGCTAGTGGTCCGCGGACTAGCGGGCGCACAGATACGCAGTATTTT. Protein product: CASGPRTSGRTDTQYF.